One T cell receptor beta chain is described in this entry. This sample stems from a study of blood T cells in healthy people across ages. This CDR3 has 14 amino acids. Germline values: CDR1 DFQATT, CDR2 SNEGSKA (reference sequence). Trimming removed 0 bases at V and 11 bases at J, with 19 bases between. PCR was performed a second time for roughly 7 to 11 cycles using a sample-barcoded 5' primer and a J-beta primer mix. TCRdb independently ran MiXCR on the 5' RACE reads; one entry per CDR3 protein. Of about 640,000 distinct CDR3 sequences listed, 40% to 45% were seen once; the top ten hold roughly 30%. Every donor contributed roughly 10 milliliters of peripheral blood by blood draw. Per individual sample, total RNA of at least 5 micrograms was extracted.

The sequence was obtained from a man older than 75 in good health. The chain couples TRBV20-1 to TRBJ2-5; possible D gene TRBD2, 5 bases. The sequenced sample consisted of blood. CDR3 DNA: TGCAGTGCTAGAGATGAGCCCGCGGGCCAGGAGCAGTACTTC. This encodes CSARDEPAGQEQYF.